Below, 16 T cell receptor beta chains from the same sample are listed, as sequenced in a study of technical replicates of blood from four donors. Sequenced by immunoSEQ multiplex PCR; TCRdb stores in-frame clones only, minus some. The sample contains more than 65,000 clones, 96% of which appear only once. Material for sequencing was T cells isolated from PBMCs. The receptor source for this set is a human donor in good health.

The CDR3, as DNA: TGTGCCTGGAGCGAGGGTTCTGAAAAACTGTTTTTT. The encoded protein is CAWSEGSEKLFF. The chain carries TRBV30 and TRBJ1-4, with D unclear. V was trimmed by 3 bases and J by 7 bases, leaving 9 bases between them. The CDR3 sequence is 12 residues long. Looked up from germline, CDR1 is GTSNPN and CDR2 is SVGIG (reference sequence).

The chain is built from TRBV5-1 and TRBJ2-1; D is ambiguous. The CDR3 totals 14 residues. Trimming took off 4 bases at V and 1 base at J, with 9 bases between the two ends. CDR1 and CDR2 (germline): SGHRS, YFSETQ. CDR3 in amino acids: CASSPGTSYNEQFF. CDR3 coding DNA: TGCGCCAGCAGCCCGGGTACTTCCTACAATGAGCAGTTCTTC.

V usage is TRBV6-1 and J usage is TRBJ2-2, with D possibly TRBD2 on 6 matching bases. Germline values: CDR1 MNHNS, CDR2 SASEGT. V lost 4 bases and J 1 base, leaving 16 bases between the germline ends. This CDR3 is built from 17 residues. The CDR3, as DNA: TGTGCCAGCAGTGTCCTTTTTGAGGGAGGGAACACCGGGGAGCTGTTTTTT. Encoded protein: CASSVLFEGGNTGELFF.

The V call is TRBV6-6, the J call TRBJ1-5; D not resolved. This CDR3 is built from 12 residues. Deletions cut 6 bases from V and 4 bases from J, with 7 bases between. Germline loops: CDR1 MNHNY, CDR2 SVGAGI (reference sequence). The chain's CDR3 is CASREENQPQHF. The CDR3 DNA reads as TGTGCCAGCAGGGAGGAAAATCAGCCCCAGCATTTT.

The chain uses TRBV5-4 and TRBJ2-2; D uncertain. V shed 0 bases and J shed 4 bases, with 7 bases lying between them. The CDR3 contains 14 residues. CDR1 is SGHNT, CDR2 YYREEE, per germline (reference sequence). The CDR3 here is CASSLETLTGELFF. The DNA of the CDR3 is TGTGCCAGCAGCTTGGAGACTCTCACCGGGGAGCTGTTTTTT.

The CDR3 region has the DNA TGTGCCAGCAGGCCCAGGGGGCAAAGCACAGATACGCAGTATTTT. Protein sequence: CASRPRGQSTDTQYF. The V and J genes are TRBV11-2 and TRBJ2-3; 8 bases are shared with TRBD1. This CDR3 is built from 15 residues. Germline loops: CDR1 SGHAT, CDR2 FQNNGV. The V segment lost 6 bases and the J segment 0 bases; nucleotides outside the gene matches: 5. The variable domain in full, completed from reference TRBV11-2 and TRBJ2-3, reads EAGVAQSPRYKIIEKRQSVAFWCNPISGHATLYWYQQILGQGPKLLIQFQNNGVVDDSQLPKDRFSAERLKGVDSTLKIQPAKLEDSAVYLCASRPRGQSTDTQYFGPGTRLTVL.

The J gene is TRBJ1-1, the V gene TRBV4-3, with D unclear. The length of the CDR3 is 14 residues. CDR1 and CDR2 (germline): LGHNA, YSLEER. V lost 0 bases, J lost 8 bases, and 13 bases lay in between. The CDR3 sequence is CASSQDPQDTEAFF. CDR3 nucleotide sequence: TGCGCCAGCAGCCAAGATCCTCAGGATACCGAAGCTTTCTTT.

The rearrangement links TRBV9 to TRBJ2-2; tentatively, D is TRBD2 (6 bases). Looked up from germline, CDR1 is SGDLS and CDR2 is YYNGEE. V lost 0 bases and J lost 3, with 6 bases in between. The CDR3 has 14 residues. The CDR3 nucleotides are TGTGCCAGCAGCGTAGGGGGGGACACCGGGGAGCTGTTTTTT. Its translation: CASSVGGDTGELFF. The variable domain in full, completed from reference TRBV9 and TRBJ2-2, reads DSGVTQTPKHLITATGQRVTLRCSPRSGDLSVYWYQQSLDQGLQFLIQYYNGEERAKGNILERFSAQQFPDLHSELNLSSLELGDSALYFCASSVGGDTGELFFGEGSRLTVL.

The genes are TRBV2 and TRBJ1-1, with D possibly TRBD1 on 5 matching bases. Germline V lookup: CDR1 SNHLY, CDR2 FYNNEI. V was clipped by 4 bases and J by 1 base, with 7 bases between them. CDR3 length: 13 amino acids. CDR3 sequence reads: CASSVRENTEAFF. CDR3 in DNA: TGTGCCAGCAGTGTCAGGGAGAACACTGAAGCTTTCTTT.

CDR3 in amino acids: CASSDGGAFEKLFF. DNA of the CDR3: TGTGCCAGCAGCGATGGGGGGGCTTTTGAAAAACTGTTTTTT. The rearrangement joins TRBV9 to TRBJ1-4, with D tentatively TRBD1 (6 bases). V was shortened by 3 bases and J by 7 bases, with 13 bases between the two germline ends. CDR1 is SGDLS, CDR2 YYNGEE, per germline. The CDR3 is 14 amino acids.

V usage is TRBV5-1 and J usage is TRBJ1-2, with D uncertain. Between the trimmed V and J ends, which lost 4 bases and 4 bases, there was a span of 17 bases. Germline-derived CDR1 and CDR2 are SGHRS and YFSETQ. CDR3 length equals 15 residues. CDR3 sequence (DNA): TGCGCCAGCAGCCCCCTCCCGGAGGGCTCCTATGGCTACACCTTC. Protein sequence: CASSPLPEGSYGYTF.

This chain uses TRBV19 with TRBJ1-2; D gene unclear. Per germline, CDR1 LNHDA and CDR2 SQIVND (reference sequence). The V end was cut by 6 bases, the J end by 4 bases, with 18 bases between. The CDR3 is 15 amino acids. Written as DNA, the CDR3 is TGTGCCAGTAGCGAAGGGTGGGGAGAAACCTATGGCTACACCTTC. It specifies CASSEGWGETYGYTF.

V is TRBV7-2 and J is TRBJ2-5; 7 bases line up with TRBD1. Unmatched junction bases numbered 4, after V lost 5 bases and J lost 1 base. In germline, CDR1 is SGHTA, CDR2 FQGNSA. CDR3 length: 14 residues. For the CDR3, the DNA is TGTGCCAGCAGCCCGGACAGGCGCCAAGAGACCCAGTACTTC. This codes for CASSPDRRQETQYF.

V usage is TRBV7-8 and J usage is TRBJ2-1; 9 positions agree with TRBD1. The CDR3 extends over 16 amino acids. Germline CDR1 is SGHVS and CDR2 is FQNEAQ. Germline trimming cut 0 bases from V and 5 bases from J; bases unmatched to any gene: 5. The DNA for the CDR3 is TGTGCCAGCAGCTTAGCAGACAGGGGGATACACAATGAGCAGTTCTTC. Its translation: CASSLADRGIHNEQFF.

The CDR3 reads CASSFRVGGNEQFF. DNA of the CDR3: TGCGCCAGCAGCTTCCGGGTCGGAGGGAATGAGCAGTTCTTC. The chain joins TRBV5-1 to TRBJ2-1, with a tentative D call TRBD2 (6 bases). Per the germline V gene, CDR1 is SGHRS and CDR2 is YFSETQ. The CDR3 is 14 residues long. With 2 bases removed from V and 7 bases from J, the gap between germline ends came to 13 bases. The full variable domain, in which reference TRBV5-1 and TRBJ2-1 provide the parts outside the CDR3, is KAGVTQTPRYLIKTRGQQVTLSCSPISGHRSVSWYQQTPGQGLQFLFEYFSETQRNKGNFPGRFSGRQFSNSRSEMNVSTLELGDSALYLCASSFRVGGNEQFFGPGTRLTVL.

Points on this clone: The junction differs from germline at one of its ends, possibly a read error. This chain links TRBV28 with TRBJ1-3, with a weak D call TRBD1 (5 bases). From germline, CDR1 is MDHEN and CDR2 SYDVKM. This CDR3 contains 14 residues. The CDR3 loop reads CASSLTTSDSLGAF. In DNA, the CDR3 is TGTGCCAGCAGTTTAACCACCTCCGATAGCCTTGGGGCTTTT.